This T cell receptor (beta chain) derives from a study of blood T cells in healthy people across ages. The CDR3 is 12 residues long. The germline CDR1 and CDR2 sequences are DFQATT and SNEGSKA (reference sequence). In regard to this clonotype: Given a much more abundant clone one base away, this may be a read error.

Using a J-beta primer mix together with a sample-barcoded 5' primer, a second PCR was run for about 6 to 11 cycles. One entry per CDR3 protein results from TCRdb running MiXCR on the 5' RACE reads. The sample holds about 840,000 distinct CDR3 sequences; about 28% are singletons and the top ten take approximately 10%. This sample also appeared in a second study, on T cells of mothers and their children.

This TCR derives from a woman aged 40 to 50 in good health. Source material: blood. This rearrangement joins TRBV20-1 to TRBJ2-7, with D uncertain. The CDR3 DNA sequence: TGCAGGGTAGGGCAGCCCTCCTACGAGCAGTACTTC. Residues: CRVGQPSYEQYF.